The entry below describes one T cell receptor (beta chain). The target antigen is unknown. This specimen belongs to a study of CD8 T cells in Susac syndrome. This CDR3 comprises 15 residues. The ends were cut back, 0 bases at V and 8 bases at J, with 19 bases in the middle. Germline V lookup: CDR1 GTSNPN, CDR2 SVGIG (reference sequence). Study conclusions and caveats: TCR sequencing and HLA analysis covered a relatively small number of individuals.

RNA was extracted with the RNeasy kit, and a quantity of 0.5 to 1 ug was reverse transcribed using random hexamers. Across 54 Vbeta and 13 Jbeta, immunoSEQ multiplex PCR amplified TCR beta CDR3. Each CDR3 protein is one row after TCRdb ran MiXCR on the immunoSEQ multiplex PCR reads. The sample has over 150,000 distinct CDR3 sequences; over 90% are singletons. From blood CD8+ and CD4+ T cells, TCR beta sequences were generated. Treatment-naive patients with stable or active relapsing-remitting disease were the multiple sclerosis controls. Sequences were obtained from CD4+ T cells from PBMCs. The chain recombines TRBV30 with TRBJ1-2; D possibly corresponds to TRBD1 (5 bases). The source is a human donor with multiple sclerosis. The CDR3 region has the DNA TGTGCCTGGAGTGTACAGATTGAGGACACGGGGGGCTACACCTTC. It yields the protein CAWSVQIEDTGGYTF.